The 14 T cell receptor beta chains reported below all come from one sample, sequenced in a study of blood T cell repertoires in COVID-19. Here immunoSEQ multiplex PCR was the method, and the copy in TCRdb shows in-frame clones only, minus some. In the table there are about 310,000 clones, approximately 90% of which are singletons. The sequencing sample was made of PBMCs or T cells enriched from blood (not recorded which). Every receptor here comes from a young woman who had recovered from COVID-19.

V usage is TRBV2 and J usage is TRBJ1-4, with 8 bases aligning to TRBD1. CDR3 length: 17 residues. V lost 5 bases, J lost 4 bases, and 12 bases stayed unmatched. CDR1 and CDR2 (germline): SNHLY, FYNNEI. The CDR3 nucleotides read TGTGCCAGCAGTCTCCTTAGACAGGGGTTAGGTAATGAAAAACTGTTTTTT. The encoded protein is CASSLLRQGLGNEKLFF.

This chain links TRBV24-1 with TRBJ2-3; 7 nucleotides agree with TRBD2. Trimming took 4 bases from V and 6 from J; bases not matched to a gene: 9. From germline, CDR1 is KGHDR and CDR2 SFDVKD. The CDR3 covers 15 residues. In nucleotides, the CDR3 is TGTGCCACCAGTGACGCGGGGACTATCCCGGATACGCAGTATTTT. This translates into CATSDAGTIPDTQYF.

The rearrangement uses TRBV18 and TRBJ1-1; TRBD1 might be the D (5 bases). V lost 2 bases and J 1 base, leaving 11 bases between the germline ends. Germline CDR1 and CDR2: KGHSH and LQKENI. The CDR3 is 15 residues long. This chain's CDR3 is CASSPFREGNTEAFF. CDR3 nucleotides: TGTGCCAGCTCACCATTCAGGGAAGGGAACACTGAAGCTTTCTTT.

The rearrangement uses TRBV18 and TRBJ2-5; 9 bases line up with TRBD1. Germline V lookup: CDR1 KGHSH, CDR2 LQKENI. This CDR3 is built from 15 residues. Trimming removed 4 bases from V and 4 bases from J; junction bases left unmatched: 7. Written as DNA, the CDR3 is TGTGCCAGCTCACTTGGACAGGGGTTAGGAGAGACCCAGTACTTC. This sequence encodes CASSLGQGLGETQYF.

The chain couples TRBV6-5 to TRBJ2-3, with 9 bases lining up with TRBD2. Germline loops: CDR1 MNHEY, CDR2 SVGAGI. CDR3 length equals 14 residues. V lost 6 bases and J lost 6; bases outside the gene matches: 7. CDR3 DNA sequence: TGTGCCAGCAGACCGGGACTAGCAATGGATACGCAGTATTTT. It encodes CASRPGLAMDTQYF.

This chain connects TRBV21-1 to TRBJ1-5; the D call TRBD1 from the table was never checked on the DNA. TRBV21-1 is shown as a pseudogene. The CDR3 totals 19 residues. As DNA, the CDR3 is TGTGCCAGCAGCAAATTAGACCGGGACAGTGTAAAAAGCAATCAGCCCCAGCATTTT. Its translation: CASSKLDRDSVKSNQPQHF.

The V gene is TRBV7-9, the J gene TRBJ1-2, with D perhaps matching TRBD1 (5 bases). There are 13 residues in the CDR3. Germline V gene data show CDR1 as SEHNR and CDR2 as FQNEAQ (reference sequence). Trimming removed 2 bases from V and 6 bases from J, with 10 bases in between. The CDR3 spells CASSLPLGDGYTF. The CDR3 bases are TGTGCCAGCAGCTTACCCCTAGGGGATGGCTACACCTTC.

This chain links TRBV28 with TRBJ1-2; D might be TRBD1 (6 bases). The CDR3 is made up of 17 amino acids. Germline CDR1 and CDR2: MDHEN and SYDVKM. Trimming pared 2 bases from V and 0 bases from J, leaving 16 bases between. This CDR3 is CASSLSLTGGSNYGYTF. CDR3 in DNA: TGTGCCAGCAGTTTAAGTTTGACAGGAGGATCTAACTATGGCTACACCTTC.

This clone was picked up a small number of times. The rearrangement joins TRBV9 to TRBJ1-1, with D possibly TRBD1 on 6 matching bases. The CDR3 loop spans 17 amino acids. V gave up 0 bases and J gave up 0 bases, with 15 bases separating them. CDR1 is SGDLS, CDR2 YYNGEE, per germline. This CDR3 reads CASSVDPKQGMNTEAFF. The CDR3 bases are TGTGCCAGCAGCGTAGACCCCAAACAGGGTATGAACACTGAAGCTTTCTTT.

The CDR3 reads CASSPGGDRDGYTF. The CDR3 DNA sequence: TGTGCCAGCTCTCCGGGAGGGGACAGGGATGGCTACACCTTC. The chain carries TRBV28 and TRBJ1-2; 9 bases map to TRBD1. From germline, CDR1 is MDHEN and CDR2 SYDVKM. The J segment lost 6 bases and the V segment lost 8 bases, leaving 10 bases of the junction unmatched. The CDR3 runs to 14 residues.

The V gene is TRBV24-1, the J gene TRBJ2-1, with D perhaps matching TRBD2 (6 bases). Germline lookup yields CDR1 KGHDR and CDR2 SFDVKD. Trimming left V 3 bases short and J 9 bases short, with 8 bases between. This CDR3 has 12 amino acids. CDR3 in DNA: TGTGCCACCAGTGATGCGGGGACTGAGCAGTTCTTC. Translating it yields CATSDAGTEQFF.

The CDR3 bases are TGCGCCAGCAGGCGGACAGAAATCTACGAGCAGTACTTC. Encoded protein: CASRRTEIYEQYF. This chain connects TRBV5-1 to TRBJ2-7, with a weak D call TRBD1 (6 bases). Looked up from germline, CDR1 is SGHRS and CDR2 is YFSETQ. There are 13 residues in the CDR3. Trimming left V 5 bases short and J 3 bases short, with 12 bases between. The full variable domain, completed using reference TRBV5-1 and TRBJ2-7, is KAGVTQTPRYLIKTRGQQVTLSCSPISGHRSVSWYQQTPGQGLQFLFEYFSETQRNKGNFPGRFSGRQFSNSRSEMNVSTLELGDSALYLCASRRTEIYEQYFGPGTRLTVT.

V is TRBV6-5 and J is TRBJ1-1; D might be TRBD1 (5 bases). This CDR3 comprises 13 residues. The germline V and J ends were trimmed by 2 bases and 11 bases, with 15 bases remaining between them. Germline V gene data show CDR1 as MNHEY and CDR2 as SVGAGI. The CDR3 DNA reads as TGTGCCAGCAGTTACCCGGGAGGGGCCCCGGCTTTCTTT. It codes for CASSYPGGAPAFF.

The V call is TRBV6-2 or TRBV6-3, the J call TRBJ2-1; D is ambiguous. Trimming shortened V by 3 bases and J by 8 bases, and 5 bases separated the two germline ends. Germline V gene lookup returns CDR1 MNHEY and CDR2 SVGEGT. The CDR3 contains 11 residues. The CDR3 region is CASSYLHEQFF. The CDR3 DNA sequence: TGTGCCAGCAGTTATCTACATGAGCAGTTCTTC.